These T cell receptor beta chains were read from a single sample in a study of hypomethylating agent response in myelodysplastic syndrome. Measured with immunoSEQ multiplex PCR; TCRdb has only the in-frame clones, and not every one. The repertoire includes some 5,000 clones, around 83% of them detected once, and roughly 19% sits in the top ten. Specimen: bone marrow, collected before or after starting hypomethylating agent treatment for myelodysplastic syndrome (not recorded which). Receptors originate from a human donor with myelodysplastic syndrome. CDR3s leave out the opening cysteine and the closing phenylalanine or tryptophan.

j_call v_call cdr3_aa
TRBJ2-7 TRBV27 ASNTSSESYERY
TRBJ1-1 TRBV5-4 ASSLARAGTAALEAF
TRBJ2-7 TRBV2 ASRGHFSYEQY
TRBJ2-1 TRBV7-2 ASSLQAGGYNEQF
TRBJ1-2 TRBV13 ASSLDRVGYT
TRBJ2-3 TRBV7-9 ASSGYGGVSTDTQY
TRBJ1-4 TRBV27 ASSLSAQAKEKLF
TRBJ1-2 TRBV20-1 SASFGQVCT
TRBJ2-1 TRBV6-6 ASSYSLWQNEQF
TRBJ2-7 TRBV6-4 ASSSPTTRGEQY
TRBJ2-3 TRBV14 ASSQRSGGSTDTQY
TRBJ2-3 TRBV7-2 ASSLDDGTQY
TRBJ2-3 TRBV7-6 ASSLGRTSGGTDTQY
TRBJ1-2 TRBV28 ASSRGLNYGYT
NA TRBV6-5 ASSDRGAYEQY
TRBJ2-3 TRBV7-9 ASSPSFGADTQY
TRBJ1-2 TRBV5-6 ASTSGGRGSLGYT
TRBJ1-5 TRBV28 ASHGTASNQPQH
TRBJ2-4 TRBV6-1 ASSETLGGEVIQY
TRBJ1-1 TRBV10-1 ASSESAGHTEAF
TRBJ2-1 TRBV27 ASSLGSAGNEQF
TRBJ2-7 TRBV20-1 SASRQGEQY
TRBJ2-3 TRBV7-9 ASSRRQSPTQY
TRBJ2-6 TRBV28 ASALVSGANVLT
TRBJ2-7 TRBV25-1 ASSARQGKEY
TRBJ2-7 TRBV7-2 ASSLTSGTSHEQY
TRBJ1-5 TRBV19 ASRSRDRGQNQPQH
TRBJ2-1 TRBV27 ASSLLRGYYNEQF
TRBJ1-5 TRBV20-1 SASGNQPQH
TRBJ1-3 TRBV7-9 ASSFSTGSSGNTIY
TRBJ1-1 TRBV25-1 ASKLNTEAF
TRBJ2-4 TRBV10-3 AISGGGGGDIQY
TRBJ2-3 TRBV6-6 ASSPRWDPSKVTQY
TRBJ2-7 TRBV11-2 ASSRTSGTSYEQY
TRBJ1-4 TRBV28 ASSLTAGDEKLF
TRBJ2-7 TRBV5-1 ASSERFSGISFSYEQY
TRBJ2-5 TRBV9 ASAQGVSETQY
TRBJ1-2 TRBV9 ASSSPTGTRYGYT
TRBJ2-7 TRBV29-1 SITRAWEQY
TRBJ2-3 TRBV5-6 ASSSTGTSDTQY
TRBJ1-1 TRBV14 ASSQAGGQSEAF
TRBJ2-6 TRBV18 ASSPRTGTSSGANVLT
TRBJ2-3 TRBV5-6 ASSLGASASTDTQY
TRBJ2-1 TRBV21-1 APRGGIGEQF
TRBJ2-3 TRBV9 ASSVDKGTQY
TRBJ1-1 TRBV6-5 ASSRMGGVDTEAF
TRBJ1-2 TRBV30 AWSSANYGYT
TRBJ2-7 TRBV27 ASSVSGRGGEQY
TRBJ2-2 TRBV7-9 ASTPTGSNTGELF
TRBJ2-7 TRBV11-1 ASSLTLGPYEQY
TRBJ1-4 TRBV28 ASGGTNEKLF
TRBJ2-5 TRBV5-1 ASTPGGSGGPQY
TRBJ2-1 TRBV11-3 ASSFGTGNEQF